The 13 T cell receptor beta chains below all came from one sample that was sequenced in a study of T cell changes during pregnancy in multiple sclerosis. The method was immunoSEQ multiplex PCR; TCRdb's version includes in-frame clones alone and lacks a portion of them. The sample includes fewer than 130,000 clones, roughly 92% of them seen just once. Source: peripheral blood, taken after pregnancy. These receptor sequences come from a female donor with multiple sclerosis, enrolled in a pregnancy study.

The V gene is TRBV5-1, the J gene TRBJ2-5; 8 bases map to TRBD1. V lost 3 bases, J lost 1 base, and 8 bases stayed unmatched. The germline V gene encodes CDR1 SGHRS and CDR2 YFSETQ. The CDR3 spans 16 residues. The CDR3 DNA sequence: TGCGCCAGCAGCTCCACAGGGGGATCAGTCCAAGAGACCCAGTACTTC. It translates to CASSSTGGSVQETQYF.

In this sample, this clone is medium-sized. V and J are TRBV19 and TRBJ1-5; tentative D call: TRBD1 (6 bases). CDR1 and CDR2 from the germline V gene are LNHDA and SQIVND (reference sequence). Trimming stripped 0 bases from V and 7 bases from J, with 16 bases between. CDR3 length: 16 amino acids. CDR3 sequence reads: CASSIDSTGFLQPQHF. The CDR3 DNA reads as TGTGCCAGTAGTATAGATTCCACAGGGTTCTTGCAGCCCCAGCATTTT.

The CDR3 is CASSPWARYNSPLHF. DNA of the CDR3: TGTGCCAGCAGCCCCTGGGCACGCTATAATTCACCCCTCCACTTT. This sequence joins TRBV5-6 and TRBJ1-6; D not resolved. The CDR3 loop spans 15 amino acids. CDR1 is SGHDT, CDR2 YYEEEE, per germline. Trimming removed 4 bases from V and 3 bases from J, with 11 bases in between. Full variable domain (missing parts from reference TRBV5-6 and TRBJ1-6): DAGVTQSPTHLIKTRGQQVTLRCSPKSGHDTVSWYQQALGQGPQFIFQYYEEEERQRGNFPDRFSGHQFPNYSSELNVNALLLGDSALYLCASSPWARYNSPLHFGNGTRLTVT.

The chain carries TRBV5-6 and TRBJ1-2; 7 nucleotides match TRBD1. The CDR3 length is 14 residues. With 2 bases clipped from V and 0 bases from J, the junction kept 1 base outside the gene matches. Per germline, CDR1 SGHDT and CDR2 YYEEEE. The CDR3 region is CASSFGTANYGYTF. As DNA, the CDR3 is TGTGCCAGCAGCTTCGGGACAGCTAACTATGGCTACACCTTC.

The CDR3 loop reads CASSLRGDEQFF. In DNA, the CDR3 is TGTGCCAGCAGCCTTCGGGGGGATGAGCAGTTCTTC. The chain combines TRBV9 with TRBJ2-1; 7 positions match TRBD2. The CDR3 consists of 12 residues. Germline CDR1 is SGDLS and CDR2 is YYNGEE. The V segment lost 4 bases and the J segment 8 bases; nucleotides outside the gene matches: 3.

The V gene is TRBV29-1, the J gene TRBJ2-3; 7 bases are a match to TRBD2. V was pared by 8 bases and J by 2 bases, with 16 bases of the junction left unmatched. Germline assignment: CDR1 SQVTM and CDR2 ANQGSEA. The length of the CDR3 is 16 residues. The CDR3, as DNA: TGCAGCAGCGAAAGGCGGGGAGGGGAACCCACAGATACGCAGTATTTT. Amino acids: CSSERRGGEPTDTQYF.

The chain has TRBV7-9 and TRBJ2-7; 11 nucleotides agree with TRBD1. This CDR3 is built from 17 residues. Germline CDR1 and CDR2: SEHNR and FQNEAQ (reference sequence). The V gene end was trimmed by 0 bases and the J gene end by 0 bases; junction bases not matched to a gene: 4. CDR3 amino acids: CASSLADRGRSSYEQYF. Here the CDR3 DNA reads TGTGCCAGCAGCTTAGCGGACAGGGGGCGAAGCTCCTACGAGCAGTACTTC.

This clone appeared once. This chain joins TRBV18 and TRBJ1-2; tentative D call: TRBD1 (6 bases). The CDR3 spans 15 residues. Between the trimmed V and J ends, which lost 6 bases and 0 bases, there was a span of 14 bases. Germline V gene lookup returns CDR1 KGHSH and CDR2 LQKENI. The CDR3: CASSPGTHTNYGYTF. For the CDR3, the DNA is TGTGCCAGCTCCCCCGGGACACATACTAACTATGGCTACACCTTC.

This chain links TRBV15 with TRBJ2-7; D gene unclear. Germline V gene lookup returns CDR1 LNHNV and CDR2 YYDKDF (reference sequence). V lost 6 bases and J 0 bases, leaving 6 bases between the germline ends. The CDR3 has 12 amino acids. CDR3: CATSESSYEQYF. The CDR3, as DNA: TGTGCCACCAGTGAGAGCTCCTACGAGCAGTACTTC.

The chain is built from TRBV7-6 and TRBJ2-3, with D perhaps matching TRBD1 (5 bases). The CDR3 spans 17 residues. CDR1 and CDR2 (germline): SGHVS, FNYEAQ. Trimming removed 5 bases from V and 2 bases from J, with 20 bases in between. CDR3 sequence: CASSRRGRTLLTDTQYF. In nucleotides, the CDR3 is TGTGCCAGCAGCAGAAGGGGCCGAACTCTCCTCACAGATACGCAGTATTTT. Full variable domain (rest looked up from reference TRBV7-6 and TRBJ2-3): GAGVSQSPRYKVTKRGQDVALRCDPISGHVSLYWYRQALGQGPEFLTYFNYEAQQDKSGLPNDRFSAERPEGSISTLTIQRTEQRDSAMYRCASSRRGRTLLTDTQYFGPGTRLTVL.

The DNA of the CDR3 is TGTGCCAGCAGTGAGGGGGCGAACACTGAAGCTTTCTTT. It specifies CASSEGANTEAFF. The chain links TRBV6-1 to TRBJ1-1, with a weak D call TRBD1 (6 bases). The CDR3 sequence is 13 residues long. V gave up 3 bases and J gave up 1 base, with 6 bases separating them. Per the germline V gene, CDR1 is MNHNS and CDR2 is SASEGT.

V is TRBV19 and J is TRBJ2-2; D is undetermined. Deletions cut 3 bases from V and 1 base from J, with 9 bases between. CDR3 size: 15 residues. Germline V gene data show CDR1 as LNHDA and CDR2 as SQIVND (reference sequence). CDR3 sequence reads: CASSIHPRNTGELFF. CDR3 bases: TGTGCCAGTAGTATTCACCCTAGGAACACCGGGGAGCTGTTTTTT. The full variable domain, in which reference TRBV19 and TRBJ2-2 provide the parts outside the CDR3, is DGGITQSPKYLFRKEGQNVTLSCEQNLNHDAMYWYRQDPGQGLRLIYYSQIVNDFQKGDIAEGYSVSREKKESFPLTVTSAQKNPTAFYLCASSIHPRNTGELFFGEGSRLTVL.

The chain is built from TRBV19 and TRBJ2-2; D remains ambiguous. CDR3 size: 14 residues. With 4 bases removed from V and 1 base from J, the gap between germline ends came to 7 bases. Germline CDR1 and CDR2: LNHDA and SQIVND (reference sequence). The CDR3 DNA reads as TGTGCCAGTAGTAGCGGCTTGAACACCGGGGAGCTGTTTTTT. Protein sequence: CASSSGLNTGELFF. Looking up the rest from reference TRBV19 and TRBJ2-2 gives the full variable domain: DGGITQSPKYLFRKEGQNVTLSCEQNLNHDAMYWYRQDPGQGLRLIYYSQIVNDFQKGDIAEGYSVSREKKESFPLTVTSAQKNPTAFYLCASSSGLNTGELFFGEGSRLTVL.